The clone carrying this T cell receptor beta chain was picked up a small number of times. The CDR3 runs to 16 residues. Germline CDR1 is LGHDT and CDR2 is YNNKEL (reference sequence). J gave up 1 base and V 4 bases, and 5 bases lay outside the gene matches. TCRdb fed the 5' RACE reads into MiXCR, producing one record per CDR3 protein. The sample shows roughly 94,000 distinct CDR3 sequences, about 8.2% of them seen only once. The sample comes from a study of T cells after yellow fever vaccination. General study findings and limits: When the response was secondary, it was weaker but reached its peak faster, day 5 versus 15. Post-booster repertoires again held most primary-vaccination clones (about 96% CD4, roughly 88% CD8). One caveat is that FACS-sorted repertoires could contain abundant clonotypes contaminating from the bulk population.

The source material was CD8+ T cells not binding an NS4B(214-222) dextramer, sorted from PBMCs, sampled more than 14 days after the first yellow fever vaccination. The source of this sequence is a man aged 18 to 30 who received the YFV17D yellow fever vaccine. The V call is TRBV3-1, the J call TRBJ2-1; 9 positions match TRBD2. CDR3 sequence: CASSPPSGGSYNEQFF. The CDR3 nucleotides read TGTGCCAGCAGCCCCCCCAGCGGGGGGTCCTACAATGAGCAGTTCTTC.